This T cell receptor (beta chain) is drawn from a study of T cell changes during pregnancy in multiple sclerosis. Germline CDR1 SGHNT, CDR2 YENEEA. V lost 6 bases and J lost 9; bases outside the gene matches: 4. The length of the CDR3 is 11 residues. Assay: immunoSEQ multiplex PCR; the TCRdb copy retains only in-frame clones and omits some. The sample includes fewer than 65,000 clones, 94% seen only once; the top ten take 0.31%. V gene TRBV11-3 combines with J gene TRBJ2-7; 8 bases align to TRBD1. The TCR originated in a female donor with multiple sclerosis, enrolled in a pregnancy study. The sequencing used CD4+ T cells from peripheral blood mononuclear cells, collected in the third trimester of pregnancy. The CDR3 DNA sequence: TGTGCCAGCAGGGGGGGACAGGTGCAGTACTTC. Protein: CASRGGQVQYF.